This T cell receptor (beta chain) was identified during a study of shared clonotypes between healthy human individuals. Notes on the study in general: Despite large depth, rarefaction showed incomplete sorted-subset sequencing.

Worth noting for this clone: The antigen remains undetermined.

Clones were sequenced by immunoSEQ multiplex PCR, and TCRdb holds only the in-frame ones, with some missing. The table records some 1.5 million clones, 95% to 99% of them present only once. Germline V lookup: CDR1 MNHEY, CDR2 SVGAGI. CDR3 length equals 15 residues. Germline trimming cut 0 bases from V and 7 bases from J; bases unmatched to any gene: 5. This chain joins TRBV6-5 and TRBJ2-7; 11 nucleotides match TRBD1. Source material: naive CD4+ T cells sorted from blood. The subset: CD45RA+ positively selected. The TCR comes from a man between 25 and 39 years old in good health. CDR3 loop: CASSYSPGQGGEQYF. DNA for the CDR3: TGTGCCAGCAGTTACTCGCCGGGACAGGGGGGGGAGCAGTACTTC.